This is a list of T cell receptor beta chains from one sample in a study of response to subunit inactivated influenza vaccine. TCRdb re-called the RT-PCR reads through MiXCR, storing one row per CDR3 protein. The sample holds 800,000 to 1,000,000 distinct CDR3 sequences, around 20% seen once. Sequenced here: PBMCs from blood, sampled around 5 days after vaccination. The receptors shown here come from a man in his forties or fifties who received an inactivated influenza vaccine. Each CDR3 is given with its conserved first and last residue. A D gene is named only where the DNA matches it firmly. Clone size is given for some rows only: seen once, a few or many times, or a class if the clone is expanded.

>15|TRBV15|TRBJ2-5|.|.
CATSRPGDTQETQYF
TGTGCCACCAGCAGACCGGGGGACACACAAGAGACCCAGTACTTC
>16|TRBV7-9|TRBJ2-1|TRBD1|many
CASSDGPGQTYNEQFF
TGTGCCAGCAGCGACGGACCGGGACAGACCTACAATGAGCAGTTCTTC
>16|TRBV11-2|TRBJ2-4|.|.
CASSLAAGLAKNIQYF
TGTGCCAGCAGCTTAGCAGCGGGTCTAGCCAAAAACATTCAGTACTTC
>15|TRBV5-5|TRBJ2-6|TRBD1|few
CASSTQGAGANVLTF
TGTGCCAGCAGCACACAGGGGGCTGGGGCCAACGTCCTGACTTTC
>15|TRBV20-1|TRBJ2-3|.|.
CSALDGRGYTDTQYF
TGCAGTGCCCTCGACGGGCGGGGATACACAGATACGCAGTATTTT
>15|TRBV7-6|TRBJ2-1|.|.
CASSLVRGVGDEQFF
TGTGCCAGCAGCTTAGTTAGAGGGGTGGGCGATGAGCAGTTCTTC
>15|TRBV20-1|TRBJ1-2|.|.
CSARVSASGPYGYTF
TGCAGTGCTAGAGTGTCGGCCTCAGGCCCCTATGGCTACACCTTC
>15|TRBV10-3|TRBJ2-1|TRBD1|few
CAIMGQGASYNEQFF
TGTGCCATCATGGGGCAGGGGGCCTCTTACAATGAGCAGTTCTTC
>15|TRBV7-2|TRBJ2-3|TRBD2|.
CASSLFRGSADTQYF
TGTGCCAGCAGCTTATTCCGCGGGAGCGCAGATACGCAGTATTTT
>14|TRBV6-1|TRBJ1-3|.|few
CASKNQGSGNTIYF
TGTGCCAGCAAGAACCAGGGCTCTGGAAACACCATATATTTT
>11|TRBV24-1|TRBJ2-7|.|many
CATSDSSGQYF
TGTGCCACCAGTGATTCTAGTGGGCAGTACTTC
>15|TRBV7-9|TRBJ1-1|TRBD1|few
CASSVGTGGKTEAFF
TGTGCCAGCAGCGTGGGGACAGGAGGAAAGACTGAAGCTTTCTTT
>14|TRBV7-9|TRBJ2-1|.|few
CASSQTGSYNEQFF
TGTGCCAGCAGCCAGACAGGTAGCTACAATGAGCAGTTCTTC
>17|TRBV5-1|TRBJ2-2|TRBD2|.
CASSYIPGTSGTGELFF
TGCGCCAGCAGCTACATACCCGGGACTAGCGGCACCGGGGAGCTGTTTTTT
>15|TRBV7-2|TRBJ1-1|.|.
CASSSTIRGNTEAFF
TGTGCCAGCAGCTCCACGATTAGGGGAAACACTGAAGCTTTCTTT
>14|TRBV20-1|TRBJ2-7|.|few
CSARDLLVAGEQYF
TGCAGTGCTAGAGATCTCTTGGTAGCTGGCGAGCAGTACTTC
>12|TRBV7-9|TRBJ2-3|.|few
CASCHEGDTQYF
TGTGCCAGCTGCCACGAGGGGGATACGCAGTATTTT